The sequence of this T cell receptor beta chain was determined in a study of shared clonotypes between healthy human individuals. General study results and limits: Clonotypes which were not shared had lower generation probabilities than clonotypes that all four donors shared.

With respect to this clone: Its specificity is not known.

Sequenced by immunoSEQ multiplex PCR; TCRdb stores in-frame clones only, minus some. This table holds around 2,000,000 clones, 90% to 95% found once. This CDR3 is 15 amino acids long. Per germline, CDR1 LNHDA and CDR2 SQIVND (reference sequence). V was pared by 5 bases and J by 3 bases, with 3 bases of the junction left unmatched. This clonotype was obtained from a young man in good health. Specimen: naive CD4+ T cells sorted from blood. Indicated subset: CD45RA+ positively selected. This chain links TRBV19 with TRBJ1-6, with TRBD1 matching over 8 bases. The CDR3 spells CASSLGQGYNSPLHF. CDR3 DNA sequence: TGTGCCAGTAGTCTCGGACAGGGCTATAATTCACCCCTCCACTTT.